This T cell receptor (beta chain) was documented in a study of blood T cell repertoires in COVID-19. About the research overall: Material from acute and convalescent COVID-19 was sourced from the United States, Italy and Spain. T cells, B-cell-depleted T cells, or PBMCs provided the cDNA or gDNA that served as material.

Source study methods: Reference gene primer amplification in the assay estimated nucleated cell counts. Libraries were prepared by immunoSEQ multiplex PCR; TCRdb keeps only in-frame clonotypes and omits some of them. V, J and clone size derive from that table, while D and trimming were established from the DNA sequence. The data hold approximately 97,000 clones, with roughly four fifths observed a single time. CDR1 and CDR2 from the germline V gene are SGHDT and YYEEEE. The germline V and J ends were trimmed by 6 bases and 17 bases, with 17 bases remaining between them. CDR3 length: 11 amino acids. The TCR was taken from a man aged 40-55 years with active or convalescent COVID-19. V usage is TRBV5-6 and J usage is TRBJ1-4, with D tentatively TRBD1 (5 bases). The specimen was peripheral blood. CDR3 amino acids: CASTVAADSFF. For the CDR3, the DNA is TGTGCCAGCACTGTCGCGGCCGACAGTTTTTTT.